This TCR beta chain was captured in a study of cytomegalovirus exposure and HLA in healthy donors (dated by TCRdb to 2015 to 2018). At the level of the whole study: According to a later analysis, one platform produced both the 120 validation repertoires and the roughly 640 repertoires of the first cohort. The study aimed to test whether cataloging public T cell receptors could reveal signatures of past pathogen exposure. In addition to the first cohort of 666 subjects, a separate validation cohort of about 120 different subjects was used. To predict cytomegalovirus infection status, the study brought together high-throughput TCR immunosequencing, statistical association of individual TCRs with disease status, and machine learning.

Libraries were prepared through the immunoSEQ multiplex PCR assay. In the authors' own workflow: A statistical classification framework was developed to diagnose cytomegalovirus status using the catalog of TCR beta chain sequences. The table comes from immuneACCESS by way of TCRdb, which keeps in-frame sequences with V and J called. Part of the clones is missing from these tables; in studies checked, under half for an unresolved V gene and the rest for unknown reasons. The V and J calls and clone size were taken over from that table, and D and trimming were inferred from the DNA. This sample comprises more than 55,000 clones, 80% to 90% of them detected only once. The ten top clones hold 1% to 1.5% of the sample. The donors belonged to the validation cohort of about 120 subjects, which was separate from the approximately 660-subject first cohort. What the research found in general, with its limitations: In the study, some 180 TCR beta chains were listed as associated with cytomegalovirus. The authors suggested that the approach could potentially be generalized to other disease states and immunological phenotypes. Of the cluster scores, 85% to 95% were above 0 in a later analysis, which found that TCRs clustered in the first cohort also tended to co-occur in the 95 to 150 validation repertoires. The classifier was reported to diagnose cytomegalovirus status with high specificity and sensitivity in both the original and validation cohorts. In vitro tests confirmed that a few of the cytomegalovirus-associated TCR beta chains recognize cytomegalovirus antigens. A later analysis lacked HLA typing for the validation cohort, so it scored co-occurrence in that cohort across all 110 or so repertoires. While some public TCRs were present in many individuals, most TCR sequences turned up only very rarely across donors.

This clone has only a few counts. It lacks a known antigen. The input lacks base qualities; no much larger clone sits a single base away. The clonotype was recovered from a woman aged 18-29 years in good health and CMV-seronegative. The specimen sequenced was PBMCs.

The nucleotide sequence is given as TGTGCCAGCAGCCCTATTCGACAGGGGGCAACTGAAGCTTTCTTT. This yields the protein CASSPIRQGATEAFF. Recombination connected TRBV28 to TRBJ1-1, and TRBD1 matches 10 of the central bases. Trimming accounts for 6 bases at V and 5 bases at J, while the number of junction bases matched to no gene is 9. Counted from cysteine to phenylalanine, this CDR3 has 15 amino acids. Just the 45-base CDR3 DNA is kept, in frame starting at base 1. Reading the germline V gene gives CDR1 MDHEN and CDR2 SYDVKM.